Below, 24 T cell receptor beta chains from the same sample are listed, as sequenced in a study of blood T cell repertoires in COVID-19. Using immunoSEQ multiplex PCR, the repertoire was profiled, and TCRdb retains in-frame clones only, with some absent. Of 29,000 or so clones listed, around 92% were seen once; the top ten hold 3.5%. Sequenced material: peripheral blood. The source is a human donor in a cohort sampled during active COVID-19.

This chain connects TRBV9 to TRBJ1-5; 9 nucleotides align to TRBD1. The CDR3 covers 14 residues. Unmatched junction bases numbered 4, after V lost 4 bases and J lost 5 bases. In germline, CDR1 is SGDLS, CDR2 YYNGEE. CDR3 DNA sequence: TGTGCCAGCAGCTCAGGGACAGGGCATCAGCCCCAGCATTTT. It codes for CASSSGTGHQPQHF.

DNA of the CDR3: TGTGCCAGCAGCCAAGGGCCTAGGGGAGGTAGGCCTAACTATGGCTACACCTTC. This encodes CASSQGPRGGRPNYGYTF. The chain is built from TRBV3-1 (or the pseudogene TRBV3-2) and TRBJ1-2; a weak D match, TRBD1 (5 bases). V gave up 1 base and J gave up 0 bases, with 18 bases separating them. The CDR3 loop spans 18 amino acids. The germline gives CDR1 LGHDT, CDR2 YNNKEL (reference sequence).

The genes are TRBV28 and TRBJ2-7, with D possibly being TRBD2 (6 bases). CDR1 is MDHEN and CDR2 is SYDVKM in the germline V gene. Trimming cost V 7 bases and J 2 bases, with 18 bases left between them. This CDR3 spans 15 amino acids. The CDR3 bases are TGTGCCAGCACGCCCGCGGCGGGGCCTACCTACGAGCAGTACTTC. Protein product: CASTPAAGPTYEQYF. Looking up the rest from reference TRBV28 and TRBJ2-7 gives the full variable domain: DVKVTQSSRYLVKRTGEKVFLECVQDMDHENMFWYRQDPGLGLRLIYFSYDVKMKEKGDIPEGYSVSREKKERFSLILESASTNQTSMYLCASTPAAGPTYEQYFGPGTRLTVT.

V and J are TRBV30 and TRBJ1-2, with D maybe TRBD1 (5 bases). This CDR3 is built from 13 residues. Trimming stripped 0 bases from V and 7 bases from J, with 12 bases between. Germline V gene data show CDR1 as GTSNPN and CDR2 as SVGIG (reference sequence). The CDR3 DNA sequence: TGTGCCTGGAGTGTACTCCAGGGTCGTGGCTACACCTTC. Translation: CAWSVLQGRGYTF.

This clone was observed a few times. V gene TRBV4-3 combines with J gene TRBJ1-1; 8 bases are a match to TRBD1. Germline V gene sequence: CDR1 LGHNA, CDR2 YSLEER. With 1 base clipped from V and 3 bases from J, the junction kept 7 bases outside the gene matches. The CDR3 extends over 16 amino acids. The CDR3 nucleotides are TGCGCCAGCAGCCAAGGTCCACAGGGGGTCTACACTGAAGCTTTCTTT. Residues: CASSQGPQGVYTEAFF.

This chain joins TRBV28 and TRBJ2-1, with a tentative D call TRBD1 (6 bases). The V and J ends lost 5 bases and 12 bases respectively, with 20 bases between them. The germline V gene has CDR1 MDHEN and CDR2 SYDVKM. The CDR3 length is 14 residues. DNA of the CDR3: TGTGCCAGCAGTCCAGGGGACACCTTTGTTGTGCAGTTCTTC. Its protein product is CASSPGDTFVVQFF.

This clone was detected once. This chain uses TRBV5-1 with TRBJ2-3, with 9 bases matching TRBD1. Germline CDR1 and CDR2: SGHRS and YFSETQ. There are 16 residues in the CDR3. Germline trimming cut 2 bases from V and 6 bases from J; bases unmatched to any gene: 10. The chain's CDR3 is CASSFQTGQGFDTQYF. DNA for the CDR3: TGCGCCAGCAGCTTCCAGACGGGACAGGGATTCGATACGCAGTATTTT.

This clone appeared once. The gene calls are TRBV6-4 and TRBJ2-3; TRBD2 matches 10 bases. The CDR3 is 16 residues long. Per germline, CDR1 MRHNA and CDR2 SNTAGT. V lost 0 bases and J lost 3; bases outside the gene matches: 3. CDR3 sequence: CASSDSASGGTDTQYF. CDR3 DNA: TGTGCCAGCAGTGACTCTGCTAGCGGGGGTACAGATACGCAGTATTTT.

The chain is built from TRBV9 and TRBJ2-2; TRBD1 is a possible D gene (5 bases). The germline gives CDR1 SGDLS, CDR2 YYNGEE. Between the trimmed V and J ends, which lost 3 bases and 0 bases, there was a span of 12 bases. The CDR3 has 16 residues. The CDR3 sequence: CASSEGADPNTGELFF. The CDR3 DNA reads as TGTGCCAGCAGCGAAGGGGCGGACCCGAACACCGGGGAGCTGTTTTTT. The full variable domain, its missing parts supplied by reference TRBV9 and TRBJ2-2, is DSGVTQTPKHLITATGQRVTLRCSPRSGDLSVYWYQQSLDQGLQFLIQYYNGEERAKGNILERFSAQQFPDLHSELNLSSLELGDSALYFCASSEGADPNTGELFFGEGSRLTVL.

This chain connects TRBV9 to TRBJ2-1, with D perhaps TRBD1 (5 bases). This CDR3 is 14 amino acids long. V shed 3 bases and J shed 9 bases, with 16 bases lying between them. Per the germline V gene, CDR1 is SGDLS and CDR2 is YYNGEE. The CDR3 DNA is TGTGCCAGCAGCGCCGCGGCAGGGTCCCCTGAGCAGTTCTTC. It yields the protein CASSAAAGSPEQFF.

The V and J genes are TRBV27 and TRBJ2-5; TRBD2 agrees at 10 bases. The germline CDR1 and CDR2 sequences are MNHEY and SMNVEV (reference sequence). This CDR3 has 15 amino acids. Trimming removed 3 bases from V and 4 bases from J; junction bases left unmatched: 5. The CDR3 DNA sequence: TGTGCCAGCAGTTTTGCTAGCGGGGGACGAGAGACCCAGTACTTC. Translating gives CASSFASGGRETQYF.

The chain recombines TRBV6-5 with TRBJ1-5; unclear D gene. Germline V gene lookup returns CDR1 MNHEY and CDR2 SVGAGI. The CDR3 is made up of 12 amino acids. V gave up 4 bases and J gave up 7 bases, with 8 bases separating them. CDR3 sequence: CASSSPGQPQHF. The CDR3 DNA sequence: TGTGCCAGCAGTTCACCGGGACAGCCCCAGCATTTT.

The gene calls are TRBV15 and TRBJ2-3; a weak D match, TRBD1 (5 bases). The V gene's germline CDR1 is LNHNV and CDR2 YYDKDF (reference sequence). This CDR3 region has 13 residues. V lost 3 bases and J lost 5, with 9 bases in between. As DNA, the CDR3 is TGTGCCACCAGCAGTTCAGGGATAGATACGCAGTATTTT. As protein: CATSSSGIDTQYF.

The gene calls are TRBV5-6 and TRBJ2-7; weak D call: TRBD1 (5 bases). The germline V and J ends were trimmed by 1 base and 6 bases, with 17 bases remaining between them. Germline CDR1 and CDR2: SGHDT and YYEEEE. The CDR3 is 15 residues long. The CDR3 here is CASSLNPGSLSEQYF. The CDR3, as DNA: TGTGCCAGCAGCTTGAACCCAGGGTCTTTAAGCGAGCAGTACTTC.

The sample holds a few counts of this clone. The genes are TRBV7-9 and TRBJ2-2; 8 bases line up with TRBD1. The germline V gene has CDR1 SEHNR and CDR2 FQNEAQ (reference sequence). V gave up 0 bases and J gave up 7 bases; unmatched junction bases: 4. This CDR3 has 15 amino acids. In DNA form, the CDR3 reads TGTGCCAGCAGCTTAGCGCAGGGGGCCCGCGGGGAGCTGTTTTTT. It specifies CASSLAQGARGELFF.

The chain couples TRBV3-1 (or the pseudogene TRBV3-2) to TRBJ1-5; TRBD1 matches 9 bases. The CDR3 contains 14 residues. The germline CDR1 and CDR2 sequences are LGHDT and YNNKEL (reference sequence). Trimming at V came to 5 bases and at J to 4 bases, leaving 3 bases not matched to a gene. The CDR3 bases are TGTGCCAGCAGCTTCGGACAGGGGAATCAGCCCCAGCATTTT. It encodes CASSFGQGNQPQHF.

V gene TRBV29-1 combines with J gene TRBJ2-3; D is unclear. Between the trimmed V and J ends, which lost 0 bases and 5 bases, there was a span of 12 bases. Germline V lookup: CDR1 SQVTM, CDR2 ANQGSEA. This CDR3 spans 14 amino acids. CDR3 protein: CSVEEKTKLDTQYF. The CDR3, as DNA: TGCAGCGTTGAAGAAAAAACTAAACTAGATACGCAGTATTTT.

V gene TRBV6-5 combines with J gene TRBJ2-2; D call uncertain. Trimming took off 8 bases at V and 0 bases at J, with 10 bases between the two ends. The CDR3 sequence is 14 residues long. Looked up from germline, CDR1 is MNHEY and CDR2 is SVGAGI. CDR3 coding DNA: TGTGCCAGCCACGACTTCTCGAACACCGGGGAGCTGTTTTTT. It is translated as CASHDFSNTGELFF.

CDR3: CNPGQNYGYTF. CDR3 bases: TGCAACCCGGGACAGAACTATGGCTACACCTTC. The chain combines TRBV20-1 with TRBJ1-2; 7 bases match TRBD1. Looked up from germline, CDR1 is DFQATT and CDR2 is SNEGSKA (reference sequence). CDR3 size: 11 residues.

The chain employs TRBV4-3 and TRBJ1-1, with 7 nucleotides matching TRBD1. This CDR3 is 15 amino acids long. Germline CDR1 is LGHNA and CDR2 is YSLEER. V gave up 4 bases and J gave up 6 bases; unmatched junction bases: 11. The CDR3 coding sequence is TGCGCCAGCAGCCGTGACCGAGGGGGCCTGGCTGAAGCTTTCTTT. Translation: CASSRDRGGLAEAFF.

This clone appeared once. This rearrangement joins TRBV30 to TRBJ1-5, with D possibly matching TRBD1 (6 bases). Germline-derived CDR1 and CDR2 are GTSNPN and SVGIG (reference sequence). Deletions cut 4 bases from V and 7 bases from J, with 11 bases between. This CDR3 region has 12 residues. CDR3 coding DNA: TGTGCCTGGAACACAGGGTACCAGCCCCAGCATTTT. It encodes CAWNTGYQPQHF.

V gene TRBV30 combines with J gene TRBJ2-3, with D possibly being TRBD2 (6 bases). The CDR3 totals 14 residues. CDR1 is GTSNPN, CDR2 SVGIG, per germline (reference sequence). The chain's CDR3 is CAGDFLNYVDTQYF. The CDR3 region has the DNA TGTGCAGGGGACTTCCTAAATTACGTGGATACGCAGTATTTT.

The rearrangement uses TRBV19 and TRBJ1-2; D not resolved. Looked up from germline, CDR1 is LNHDA and CDR2 is SQIVND (reference sequence). V was trimmed by 3 bases and J by 0 bases, leaving 8 bases between them. This CDR3 is built from 14 residues. This CDR3 is CASSIIETNYGYTF. CDR3 nucleotides: TGTGCCAGTAGTATTATCGAGACTAACTATGGCTACACCTTC.

The V call is TRBV3-1 (or the pseudogene TRBV3-2), the J call TRBJ2-5; 7 bases map to TRBD2. CDR1 is LGHDT and CDR2 is YNNKEL in the germline V gene (reference sequence). With V trimmed by 1 base and J by 5 bases, 7 bases remained unmatched. This CDR3 has 15 residues. The CDR3 DNA is TGTGCCAGCAGCCAAGCCCTGCGGGGGTGGGAGACCCAGTACTTC. Its translation is CASSQALRGWETQYF.